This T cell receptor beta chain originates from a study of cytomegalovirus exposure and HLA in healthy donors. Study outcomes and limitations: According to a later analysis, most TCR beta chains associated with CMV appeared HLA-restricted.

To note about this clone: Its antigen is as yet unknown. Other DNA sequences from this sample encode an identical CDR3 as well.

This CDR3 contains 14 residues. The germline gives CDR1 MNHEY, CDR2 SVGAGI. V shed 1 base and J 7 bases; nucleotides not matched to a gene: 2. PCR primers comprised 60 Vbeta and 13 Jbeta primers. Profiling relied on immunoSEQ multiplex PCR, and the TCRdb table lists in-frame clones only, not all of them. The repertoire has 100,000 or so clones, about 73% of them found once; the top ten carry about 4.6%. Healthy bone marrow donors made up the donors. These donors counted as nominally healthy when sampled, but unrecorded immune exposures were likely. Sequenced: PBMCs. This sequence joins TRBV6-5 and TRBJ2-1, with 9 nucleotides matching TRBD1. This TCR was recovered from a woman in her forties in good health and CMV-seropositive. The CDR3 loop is CASSYLTGGNEQFF. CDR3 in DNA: TGTGCCAGCAGTTACTTGACAGGGGGGAATGAGCAGTTCTTC.